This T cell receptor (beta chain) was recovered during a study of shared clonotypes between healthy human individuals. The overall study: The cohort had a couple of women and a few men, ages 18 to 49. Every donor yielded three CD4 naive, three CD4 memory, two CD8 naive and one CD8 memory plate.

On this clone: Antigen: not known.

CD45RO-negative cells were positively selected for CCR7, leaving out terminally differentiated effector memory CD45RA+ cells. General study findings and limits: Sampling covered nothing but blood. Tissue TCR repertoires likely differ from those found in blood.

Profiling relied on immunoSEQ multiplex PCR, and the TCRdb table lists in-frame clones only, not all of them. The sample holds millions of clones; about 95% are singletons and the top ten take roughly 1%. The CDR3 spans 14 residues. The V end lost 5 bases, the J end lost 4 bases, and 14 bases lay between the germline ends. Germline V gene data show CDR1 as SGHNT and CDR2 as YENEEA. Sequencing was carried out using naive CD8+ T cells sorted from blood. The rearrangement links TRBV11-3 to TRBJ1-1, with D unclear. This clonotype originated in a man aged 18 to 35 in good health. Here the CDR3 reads CASSPNVRLTEAFF. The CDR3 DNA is TGTGCCAGCAGCCCAAATGTTCGCCTCACTGAAGCTTTCTTT.